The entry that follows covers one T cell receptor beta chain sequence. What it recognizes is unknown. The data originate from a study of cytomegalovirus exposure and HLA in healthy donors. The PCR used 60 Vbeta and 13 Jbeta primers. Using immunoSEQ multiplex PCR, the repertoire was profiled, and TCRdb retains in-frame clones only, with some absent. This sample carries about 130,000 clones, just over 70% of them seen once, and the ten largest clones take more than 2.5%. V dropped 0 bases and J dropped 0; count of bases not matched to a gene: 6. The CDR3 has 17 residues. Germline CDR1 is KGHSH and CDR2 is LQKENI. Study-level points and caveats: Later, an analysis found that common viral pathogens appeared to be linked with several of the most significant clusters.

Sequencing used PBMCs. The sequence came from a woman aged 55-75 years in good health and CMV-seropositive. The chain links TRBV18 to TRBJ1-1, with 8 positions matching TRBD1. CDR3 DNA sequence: TGTGCCAGCTCACCACCGGGACAGGCCCGCTTGAACACTGAAGCTTTCTTT. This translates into CASSPPGQARLNTEAFF.